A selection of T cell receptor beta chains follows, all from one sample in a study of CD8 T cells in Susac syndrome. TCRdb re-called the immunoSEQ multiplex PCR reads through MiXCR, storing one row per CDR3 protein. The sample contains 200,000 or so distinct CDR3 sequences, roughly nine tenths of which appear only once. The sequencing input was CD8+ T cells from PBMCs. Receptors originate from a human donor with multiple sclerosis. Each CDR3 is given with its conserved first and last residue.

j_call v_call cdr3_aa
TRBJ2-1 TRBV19 CASSMGLAANNEQFF
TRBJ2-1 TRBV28 CASSLGVEGFNEQFF
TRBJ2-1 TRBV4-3 CASSQPPGLATHEQFF
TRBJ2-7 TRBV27 CASSLTSLGLSYEQYF
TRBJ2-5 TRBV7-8 CASSYSGAQYF
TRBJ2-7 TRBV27 CASSLYGPGEQYF
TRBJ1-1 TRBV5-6 CASSLNQGVWMNTEAFF
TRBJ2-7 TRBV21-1 CASSSHHRDLNSYEQYF
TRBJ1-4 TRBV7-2 CASSLRDASGKLFF
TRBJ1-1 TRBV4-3 CASSQDIDRLNTEAFF
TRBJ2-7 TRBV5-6 CASSLSQFDEQYF
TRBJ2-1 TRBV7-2 CASSLIGQGGHYEQFF
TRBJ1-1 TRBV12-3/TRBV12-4 CASSWGGSLNTEAFF
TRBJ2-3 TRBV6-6 CASSYSEGSDTQYF
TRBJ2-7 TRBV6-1 CASSVSGDEQYF
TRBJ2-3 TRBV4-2 CASSPLGLGGTDTQYF
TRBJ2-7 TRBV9 CASSVGEGNPYEQYF
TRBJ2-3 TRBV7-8 CASSPASYAETDTQYF
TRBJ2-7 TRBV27 CASSPRTGTGKGEQYF
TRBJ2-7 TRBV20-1 CSARGSGNYEQYF
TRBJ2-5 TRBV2 CASSGKREEETQYF
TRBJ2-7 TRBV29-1 CSVMLPGQAYEQYF
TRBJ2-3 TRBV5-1 CASSLGGLAGDTQYF
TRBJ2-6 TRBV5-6 CASSLGGLGGANVLTF
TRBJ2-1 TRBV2 CASSDTSVSYNEQFF
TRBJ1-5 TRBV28 CASSLVQGYNQPQHF
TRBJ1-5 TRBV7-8 CASSLAGDQPQHF
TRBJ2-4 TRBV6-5 CASSTSEGIQYF
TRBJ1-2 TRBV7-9 CASSLVSDSYGYTF
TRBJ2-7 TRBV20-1 CSAIRGGDRYEQYF
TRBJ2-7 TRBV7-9 CASSFSGPTLKEQYF
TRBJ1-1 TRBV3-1 CASSQEHKWFAEAFF
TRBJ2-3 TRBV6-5 CASSFLMAGSAGDTQYF
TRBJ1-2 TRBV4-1 CASSQDLGDSYGYTF
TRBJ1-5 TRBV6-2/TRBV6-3 CASSYYLTGTSNQPQHF
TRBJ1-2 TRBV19 CASSEGQKGNYGYTF
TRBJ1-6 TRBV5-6 CASTSWAWQSSYNSPLHF
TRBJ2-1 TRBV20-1 CSALTLGGGSYEQFF
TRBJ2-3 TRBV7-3 CASSSGGTDTQYF
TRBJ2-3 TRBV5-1 CASSPLLAEGLAGDTDTQYF
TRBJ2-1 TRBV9 CASSGRSGGPYNEQFF
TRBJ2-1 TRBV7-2 CASSLESQSNEQFF
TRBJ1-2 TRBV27 CASSPLGNNPYGYTF
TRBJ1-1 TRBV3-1 CASSQGQGLNTEAFF
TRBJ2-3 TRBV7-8 CASSLATRLAGGALDTQYF
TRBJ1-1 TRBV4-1 CASSRQGAGPEAFF
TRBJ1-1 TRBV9 CASSVGGMNTEAFF
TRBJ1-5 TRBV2 CASSGDGDNQPQHF
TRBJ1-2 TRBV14 CASSLWAGNSPYGYTF
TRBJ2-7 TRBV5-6 CASSLVGAEGQYF
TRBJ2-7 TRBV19 CASSTYRAGGYEQYF
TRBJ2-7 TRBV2 CASREDPAGSYEQYF
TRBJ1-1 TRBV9 CASSVVEGKNTEAFF
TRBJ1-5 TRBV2 CASTDRGPLSNQPQHF
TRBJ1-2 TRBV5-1 CASSLEMGLSYGYTF
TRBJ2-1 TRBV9 CASSLASAPNEQFF
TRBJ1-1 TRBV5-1 CASSLATGVMNTEAFF